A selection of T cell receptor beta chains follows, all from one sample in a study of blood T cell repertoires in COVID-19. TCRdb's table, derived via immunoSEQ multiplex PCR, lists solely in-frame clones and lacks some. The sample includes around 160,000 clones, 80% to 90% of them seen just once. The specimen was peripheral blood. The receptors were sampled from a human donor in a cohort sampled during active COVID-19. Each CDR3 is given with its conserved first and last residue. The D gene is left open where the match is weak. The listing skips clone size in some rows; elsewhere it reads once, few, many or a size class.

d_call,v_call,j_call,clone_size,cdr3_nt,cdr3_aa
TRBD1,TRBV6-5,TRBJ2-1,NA,TGTGCCAGCAGTTTCGGGTGGACAGGGGGGCACAATGAGCAGTTCTTC,CASSFGWTGGHNEQFF
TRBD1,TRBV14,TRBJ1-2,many,TGTGCCAGCAGCCAACGACAGGGTTGGAACTATGGCTACACCTTC,CASSQRQGWNYGYTF
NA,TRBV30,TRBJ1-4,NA,TGTGCCTGGAGTAAACCAGGGAGGGTTGAAAAACTGTTTTTT,CAWSKPGRVEKLFF
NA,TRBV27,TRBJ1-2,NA,TGTGCCAGCAGCCCGGTGGGAGTCTATGGCTACACCTTC,CASSPVGVYGYTF
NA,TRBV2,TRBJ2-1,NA,TGTGCCAGTCGGGACTTTCACAATGAGCAGTTCTTC,CASRDFHNEQFF
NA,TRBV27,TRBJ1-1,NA,TGTGCCAGCAGTTATCTAAGTCAGCGTGAAGCTTTCTTT,CASSYLSQREAFF
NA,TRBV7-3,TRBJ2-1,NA,TGTGCCAGCAGCTTGGGGGACATCAGCTCCTACAATGAGCAGTTCTTC,CASSLGDISSYNEQFF
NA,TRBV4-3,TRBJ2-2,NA,TGCGCCAGCAGCCAAGGACATATCACCGGGGAGCTGTTTTTT,CASSQGHITGELFF
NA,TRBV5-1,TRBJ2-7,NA,TGCGCCAGCAGCTTTGGACGGGACTACGAGCAGTACTTC,CASSFGRDYEQYF
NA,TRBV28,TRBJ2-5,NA,TGTGCCAGCAGTTCCCCCGGGGGTCGGTCGGAGACCCAGTACTTC,CASSSPGGRSETQYF
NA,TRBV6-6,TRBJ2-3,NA,TGTGCCAGCGGGTTGGGAGCGGAGACAGATACGCAGTATTTT,CASGLGAETDTQYF
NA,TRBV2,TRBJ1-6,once,TGTGCCAGCAGTGAATTATCGGCAGGGCAGTCACCCCTCCACTTT,CASSELSAGQSPLHF
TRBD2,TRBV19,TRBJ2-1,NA,TGTGCCAGTAGTATAAGCCTTACAGCGGGGGGGAGGAATGAGCAGTTCTTC,CASSISLTAGGRNEQFF
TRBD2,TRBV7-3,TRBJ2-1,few,TGTGCCAGCAGCTCGGGACTAGGGGGAAATGAGCAGTTCTTC,CASSSGLGGNEQFF
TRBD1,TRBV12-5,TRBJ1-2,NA,TGTGCTAGTGGCCACGGGACAGGGGCTGGCTACACCTTC,CASGHGTGAGYTF
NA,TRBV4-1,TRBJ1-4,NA,TGCGCCAGCAGCCAAGCTTTTGACAGGCCCTACGAAAAACTGTTTTTT,CASSQAFDRPYEKLFF
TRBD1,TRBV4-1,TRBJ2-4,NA,TGCGCCAGCAGCCAAGAGGGGACAGGAGGGAGGTGGGCCAAAAACATTCAGTACTTC,CASSQEGTGGRWAKNIQYF